This T cell receptor (beta chain) appears in the sequencing data of a study of T cells after yellow fever vaccination. Study-wide background: Each low-cell-number fraction was prepared by means of SMART-Seq v4 Ultra Low Input. Study-level points and caveats: Clonotypes found in both CD4 and CD8 compartments made up a small share. The study re-detected most primary-vaccination clones after the booster (around 96% CD4, just over 85% CD8).

Germline V gives CDR1 SGHDT, CDR2 YYEEEE. With 4 bases clipped from V and 1 base from J, the junction kept 6 bases outside the gene matches. CDR3 length: 15 amino acids. This clonotype has more than one count but fewer than ten. Its specificity is not known. One entry per CDR3 protein results from TCRdb running MiXCR on the 5' RACE reads. Altogether 510,000 or so distinct CDR3 sequences are present, 15% to 20% being singletons, with the ten largest covering more than 13%. This specimen was PBMCs, taken 15 days after the yellow fever booster vaccination. The receptor comes from a man under 40 who received the YFV17D yellow fever vaccine. The chain recombines TRBV5-6 with TRBJ2-7; 9 bases are a match to TRBD2. The CDR3 region has the DNA TGTGCCAGCAGCCCGTTAGCGGGAGTGTCCTACGAGCAGTACTTC. Translating gives CASSPLAGVSYEQYF.